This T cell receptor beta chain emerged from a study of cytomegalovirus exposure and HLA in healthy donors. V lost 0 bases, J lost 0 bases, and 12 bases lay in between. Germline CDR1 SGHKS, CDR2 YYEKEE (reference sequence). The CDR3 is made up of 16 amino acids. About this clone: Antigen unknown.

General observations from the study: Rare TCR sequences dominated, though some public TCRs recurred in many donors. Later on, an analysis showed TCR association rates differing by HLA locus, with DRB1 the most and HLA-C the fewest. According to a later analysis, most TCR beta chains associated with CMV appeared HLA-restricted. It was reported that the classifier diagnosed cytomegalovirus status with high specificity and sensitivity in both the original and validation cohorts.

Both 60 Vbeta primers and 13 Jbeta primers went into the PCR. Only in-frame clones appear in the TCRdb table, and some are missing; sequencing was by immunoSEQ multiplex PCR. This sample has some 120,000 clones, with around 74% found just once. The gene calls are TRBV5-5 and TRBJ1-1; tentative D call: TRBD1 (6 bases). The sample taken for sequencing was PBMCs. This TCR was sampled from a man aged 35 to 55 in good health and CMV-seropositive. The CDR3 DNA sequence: TGTGCCAGCAGCTTGGGGGGGCTTGGGGTGAACACTGAAGCTTTCTTT. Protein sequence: CASSLGGLGVNTEAFF.